This T cell receptor (beta chain) stems from a study of blood T cell repertoires in COVID-19 (dated by TCRdb to the early 2020s). About the study as a whole: Collaborator samples came from the United States, Italy and Spain and covered acute and convalescent phases of COVID-19. The prospective study material was composed of cDNA or gDNA derived from T cells, B-cell-depleted T cells, or PBMCs. Deeply sampled blood TCRbeta repertoires from subjects exposed to, actively infected with, or recovered from COVID-19 were included in the dataset. A freely available public database, intended as a resource for researchers studying the immune response to SARS-CoV-2, is where the repertoires were released. Samples came from the ongoing ImmuneRACE study (first 160 participants) plus 1,254 subjects from 6 global collaborators. A de-identified subject ID, COVID-19 status, age in years and sex were almost always included in the sample metadata. Where available, HLA class I and class II types were taken from metadata supplied by the sample provider and were not determined by assay-based typing. Points the paper makes about the study in general: How much clinical and demographic metadata was included differed by source and by participant, and the metadata was provided uncurated.

V is pruned by 7 bases and J by 5 bases, leaving 13 bases of the junction without a gene match. The CDR3 covers 15 residues, taking in both the cysteine and the phenylalanine. Just CDR3 DNA is preserved here, 45 bases in frame from base 1. According to the germline V gene, CDR1 reads SGHTS and CDR2 reads YDEGEE. TCRbeta CDR3 regions were amplified from genomic DNA by means of the immunoSEQ Assay, a bias-controlled multiplex PCR. Regarding the original processing steps: Nucleated cell counts per sample were estimated from amplification of reference gene primers within the assay. To quantify the absolute abundance of each unique TCRbeta CDR3 rearrangement, sequence reads were collapsed and filtered. Productive Simpson clonality was computed per sample as the square root of Simpson's diversity index over productive rearrangements. Drawn from immuneACCESS, this table holds only the in-frame rearrangements with V and J called that TCRdb kept. Clones are partly lost; checked studies trace under half to an unresolved V gene and leave the rest unexplained. From that table come the V and J calls and clone size; the DNA was used to work out D and trimming. For this sample the table gives 200,000 or so clones, of which about 88% were detected only once. The ten biggest clones cover roughly 6.2% of the sample.

Samples from volunteer blood donors who had recovered from COVID-19 were contributed by a second Seattle source. Whole blood was collected in K2EDTA tubes by collaborating institutions according to the institutions' own protocols. For TCRbeta analysis, collaborators shipped samples as frozen whole blood, isolated PBMCs, or DNA extracted from either of those sample types. Comment on this clone: What this receptor recognizes is not known. Base qualities are missing; no much larger clone stands one base away.

The source of this sequence is a woman aged 40 to 50 who had recovered from COVID-19. Recombination linked TRBV5-8 to TRBJ1-1; 8 of the junction bases match TRBD1. The specimen was peripheral blood. The bases read TGTGCCAGCCGGCCAGGGGGCGCTCGATTGACTGAAGCTTTCTTT. This translates into CASRPGGARLTEAFF.